The clone carrying this T cell receptor (beta chain) occurred once. These data originate in a study of OX40 agonist ivuxolimab in advanced cancers. J gave up 2 bases and V 5 bases, and 13 bases lay outside the gene matches. CDR1 and CDR2 from the germline V gene are SNHLY and FYNNEI. The CDR3 runs to 18 residues. Patients had blood sampled at baseline and again on cycle 4 day 1 and cycle 7 day 1. Assay used: immunoSEQ multiplex PCR; TCRdb lists only in-frame clones, some missing. The data contain approximately 15,000 clones, roughly 90% of them singletons. The material sequenced was CD4+ or CD8+ T cells sorted from blood, taken in a trial of the OX40 agonist ivuxolimab. The sequence was collected from an adult with an advanced solid tumor such as melanoma, head and neck, liver or kidney cancer. The chain uses TRBV2 and TRBJ2-7; 12 bases fit TRBD1. For the CDR3, the DNA is TGTGCCAGCAGTCAACCGGGACAGGGGGCTGGGGGCACCTACGAGCAGTACTTC. Translating gives CASSQPGQGAGGTYEQYF.